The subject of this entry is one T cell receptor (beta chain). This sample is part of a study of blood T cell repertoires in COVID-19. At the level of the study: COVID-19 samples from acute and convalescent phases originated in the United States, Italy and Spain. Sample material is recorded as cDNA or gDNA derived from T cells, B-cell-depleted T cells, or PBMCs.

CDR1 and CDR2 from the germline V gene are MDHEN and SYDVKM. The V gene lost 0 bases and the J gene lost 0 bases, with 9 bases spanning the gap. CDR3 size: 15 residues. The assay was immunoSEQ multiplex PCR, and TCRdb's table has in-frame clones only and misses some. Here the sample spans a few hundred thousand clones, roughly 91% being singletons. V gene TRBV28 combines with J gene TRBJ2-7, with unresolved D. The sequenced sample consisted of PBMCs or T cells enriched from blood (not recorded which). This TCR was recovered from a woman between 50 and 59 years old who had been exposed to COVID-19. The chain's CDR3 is CASSLWQKSSYEQYF. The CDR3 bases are TGTGCCAGCAGTTTATGGCAGAAAAGCTCCTACGAGCAGTACTTC.